This T cell receptor beta chain emerged from a study of cytomegalovirus exposure and HLA in healthy donors. General study points: Analysis was carried out at a later point, and it linked a missense DCLRE1C variant to TCR beta V- and J-gene trimming.

Trimming cost V 2 bases and J 4 bases, with 13 bases left between them. The CDR3 contains 14 residues. Germline CDR1 and CDR2: SGHRS and YFSETQ. The study ran its PCR with 60 Vbeta and 13 Jbeta primers. Per the original methods: Counted up in a later analysis, unique TCR beta chains came to 65 million to 80 million, with about 10 million shared. Generated by immunoSEQ multiplex PCR, the TCRdb table keeps only in-frame clones and is missing some. V, J and clone size are those of that table, while D and trimming were read from the DNA. The sample consists of tens of thousands of clones, more than 65% of them appearing once. As to this clone: Its antigen is still unknown.

The rearrangement joins TRBV5-1 to TRBJ2-7; perhaps TRBD2 as D (6 bases). The sequenced sample was PBMCs. This TCR derives from a male donor in good health and CMV-seropositive. CDR3 sequence: CASSLSGSKYEQYF. The DNA of the CDR3 is TGCGCCAGCAGCTTAAGCGGGTCAAAATACGAGCAGTACTTC.